This T cell receptor (beta chain) was sequenced during a study of T cells in Graves' hyperthyroidism and ophthalmopathy (dated by TCRdb to 2018 to 2020). Regarding the study in general: Peripheral blood was collected at initial diagnosis, before any treatment. TCR V-J signatures able to tell the groups apart were searched for in a discovery cohort of around 95 patients, of whom around 43 had Graves' ophthalmopathy and around 57 had stable Graves' hyperthyroidism. An independent validation cohort of 18 to 20 hyperthyroidism patients and about 16 patients who later progressed to ophthalmopathy tested prospective prediction of ophthalmopathy. For training and testing, the approximately 92 patients in the discovery cohort were randomly divided in a 7:3 ratio. In addition, the study compared T-cell repertoires in thyroid tissue and in blood from roughly six Graves' hyperthyroidism patients. After blood sampling, hyperthyroidism patients were treated with methimazole at a starting dose of 30 mg daily, and ophthalmopathy patients were treated with high-dose intravenous methylprednisolone. According to the paper, TCR Vbeta CDR3 sequencing was carried out on 135 peripheral blood samples, which came from 40 to 45 ophthalmopathy, under 80 hyperthyroidism and approximately 17 progressor patients.

Summary of the overall study and its limitations: In cross-validation, a model built on a 13 V-J signature told ophthalmopathy apart from stable hyperthyroidism with over 85% sensitivity and about 81% specificity, and in testing the same model reached 80%/75%. In validation, progression to ophthalmopathy was predicted by the model with 70.59% sensitivity and under 85% specificity, a median of around 6.5 months before onset. Sample size was not statistically predetermined, and investigators were not blinded to group allocation. Most expanded thyroid clonotypes (frequency above 0.001) were also found in blood, which suggests that blood repertoires may mirror thyroid immune responses.

The TCR beta CDR3 regions were amplified from the RNA transcripts. A first-round RT-PCR of the TCR CDR3 used the HTBI primer set with the Qiagen OneStep RT-PCR kit. The libraries were constructed in a second round of multiplex PCR and then size-selected and purified. Sequencing of the libraries was done on an Illumina HiSeq2000 using paired-end 100 bp reads. The paper's processing steps were these. Raw data were processed with SOAPnuke, discarding reads with adapters, uncalled bases, mean Phred below 15, or no exact constant-primer or identifier match. COPE v1.2.5 was used to merge high-quality paired reads, and clonotypes were defined as unique nucleotide sequences. Clonotypes were aligned to IMGT TRBV, TRBD and TRBJ reference segments using MiTCR v1.1. Only V-J combinations with frequency above 0.0001, covering 99.2% of repertoires, were analysed. The TCS score was defined as the ratio of F50 (clonal expansion) to E x V (chaos), calculated using BLOSUM62-based TCRdist between CDR3 peptides within each V-J. Welch's t-statistics and random forest reduced 500 to 650 V-J features to 10 to 15, which were used in a naive Bayes classifier (R e1071). The raw public data were reprocessed by TCRdb itself: fastp quality trimming at Q25, MiXCR clonotype calling, in-frame beta chains only. Rows merge per CDR3 protein into single entries with the most common DNA and genes. V and J calls and clone size were set by TCRdb, not the authors. Here the sample has fewer than 250,000 distinct CDR3 sequences; about a sixth occur a single time. Around 50% of the sample is held by the ten biggest clonotypes.

This clonotype occurred many times. It lacks a known antigen. No base quality values were provided; no much bigger clone lies one nucleotide off. A patient counted as having stable Graves' hyperthyroidism if no progression to ophthalmopathy occurred over 18 months of follow-up. Hyperthyroidism patients were newly diagnosed, had a disease duration of under 2 months, and were aged 18 to 65 years. Any patient with an uncontrolled infection, another autoimmune disease, pregnancy or lactation was excluded. Diagnoses were established on the basis of clinical symptoms, serum thyroxine and TRAb, thyroid ultrasound, and orbital computed tomography. PBMCs were isolated from roughly 10 ml of fresh peripheral blood by Ficoll-Paque density gradient centrifugation. Trizol reagent was used to extract total RNA, and RNA quality was then checked on an Agilent 2100 Bioanalyzer. This sequence originates from a man aged 45 to 65 with Graves' hyperthyroidism. Sequenced input: blood.

The CDR3 corresponds to CASSLSSQGRAETQYF. The DNA sequence reads TGTGCCAGCAGCTTATCGTCCCAGGGGAGGGCAGAGACCCAGTACTTC. The V and J genes are TRBV7-9 and TRBJ2-5; TRBD2 is a possible D gene, resting on 7 matching bases. Looking up the germline V gene (reference sequence) yields CDR1 SEHNR and CDR2 FQNEAQ. Including the terminal cysteine and phenylalanine, the CDR3 comprises 16 residues. Solely the CDR3 DNA is kept, with 48 bases framed from the first base. V is clipped by 2 bases and J by 4 bases, and the sequence between their germline boundaries is 17 bases long.